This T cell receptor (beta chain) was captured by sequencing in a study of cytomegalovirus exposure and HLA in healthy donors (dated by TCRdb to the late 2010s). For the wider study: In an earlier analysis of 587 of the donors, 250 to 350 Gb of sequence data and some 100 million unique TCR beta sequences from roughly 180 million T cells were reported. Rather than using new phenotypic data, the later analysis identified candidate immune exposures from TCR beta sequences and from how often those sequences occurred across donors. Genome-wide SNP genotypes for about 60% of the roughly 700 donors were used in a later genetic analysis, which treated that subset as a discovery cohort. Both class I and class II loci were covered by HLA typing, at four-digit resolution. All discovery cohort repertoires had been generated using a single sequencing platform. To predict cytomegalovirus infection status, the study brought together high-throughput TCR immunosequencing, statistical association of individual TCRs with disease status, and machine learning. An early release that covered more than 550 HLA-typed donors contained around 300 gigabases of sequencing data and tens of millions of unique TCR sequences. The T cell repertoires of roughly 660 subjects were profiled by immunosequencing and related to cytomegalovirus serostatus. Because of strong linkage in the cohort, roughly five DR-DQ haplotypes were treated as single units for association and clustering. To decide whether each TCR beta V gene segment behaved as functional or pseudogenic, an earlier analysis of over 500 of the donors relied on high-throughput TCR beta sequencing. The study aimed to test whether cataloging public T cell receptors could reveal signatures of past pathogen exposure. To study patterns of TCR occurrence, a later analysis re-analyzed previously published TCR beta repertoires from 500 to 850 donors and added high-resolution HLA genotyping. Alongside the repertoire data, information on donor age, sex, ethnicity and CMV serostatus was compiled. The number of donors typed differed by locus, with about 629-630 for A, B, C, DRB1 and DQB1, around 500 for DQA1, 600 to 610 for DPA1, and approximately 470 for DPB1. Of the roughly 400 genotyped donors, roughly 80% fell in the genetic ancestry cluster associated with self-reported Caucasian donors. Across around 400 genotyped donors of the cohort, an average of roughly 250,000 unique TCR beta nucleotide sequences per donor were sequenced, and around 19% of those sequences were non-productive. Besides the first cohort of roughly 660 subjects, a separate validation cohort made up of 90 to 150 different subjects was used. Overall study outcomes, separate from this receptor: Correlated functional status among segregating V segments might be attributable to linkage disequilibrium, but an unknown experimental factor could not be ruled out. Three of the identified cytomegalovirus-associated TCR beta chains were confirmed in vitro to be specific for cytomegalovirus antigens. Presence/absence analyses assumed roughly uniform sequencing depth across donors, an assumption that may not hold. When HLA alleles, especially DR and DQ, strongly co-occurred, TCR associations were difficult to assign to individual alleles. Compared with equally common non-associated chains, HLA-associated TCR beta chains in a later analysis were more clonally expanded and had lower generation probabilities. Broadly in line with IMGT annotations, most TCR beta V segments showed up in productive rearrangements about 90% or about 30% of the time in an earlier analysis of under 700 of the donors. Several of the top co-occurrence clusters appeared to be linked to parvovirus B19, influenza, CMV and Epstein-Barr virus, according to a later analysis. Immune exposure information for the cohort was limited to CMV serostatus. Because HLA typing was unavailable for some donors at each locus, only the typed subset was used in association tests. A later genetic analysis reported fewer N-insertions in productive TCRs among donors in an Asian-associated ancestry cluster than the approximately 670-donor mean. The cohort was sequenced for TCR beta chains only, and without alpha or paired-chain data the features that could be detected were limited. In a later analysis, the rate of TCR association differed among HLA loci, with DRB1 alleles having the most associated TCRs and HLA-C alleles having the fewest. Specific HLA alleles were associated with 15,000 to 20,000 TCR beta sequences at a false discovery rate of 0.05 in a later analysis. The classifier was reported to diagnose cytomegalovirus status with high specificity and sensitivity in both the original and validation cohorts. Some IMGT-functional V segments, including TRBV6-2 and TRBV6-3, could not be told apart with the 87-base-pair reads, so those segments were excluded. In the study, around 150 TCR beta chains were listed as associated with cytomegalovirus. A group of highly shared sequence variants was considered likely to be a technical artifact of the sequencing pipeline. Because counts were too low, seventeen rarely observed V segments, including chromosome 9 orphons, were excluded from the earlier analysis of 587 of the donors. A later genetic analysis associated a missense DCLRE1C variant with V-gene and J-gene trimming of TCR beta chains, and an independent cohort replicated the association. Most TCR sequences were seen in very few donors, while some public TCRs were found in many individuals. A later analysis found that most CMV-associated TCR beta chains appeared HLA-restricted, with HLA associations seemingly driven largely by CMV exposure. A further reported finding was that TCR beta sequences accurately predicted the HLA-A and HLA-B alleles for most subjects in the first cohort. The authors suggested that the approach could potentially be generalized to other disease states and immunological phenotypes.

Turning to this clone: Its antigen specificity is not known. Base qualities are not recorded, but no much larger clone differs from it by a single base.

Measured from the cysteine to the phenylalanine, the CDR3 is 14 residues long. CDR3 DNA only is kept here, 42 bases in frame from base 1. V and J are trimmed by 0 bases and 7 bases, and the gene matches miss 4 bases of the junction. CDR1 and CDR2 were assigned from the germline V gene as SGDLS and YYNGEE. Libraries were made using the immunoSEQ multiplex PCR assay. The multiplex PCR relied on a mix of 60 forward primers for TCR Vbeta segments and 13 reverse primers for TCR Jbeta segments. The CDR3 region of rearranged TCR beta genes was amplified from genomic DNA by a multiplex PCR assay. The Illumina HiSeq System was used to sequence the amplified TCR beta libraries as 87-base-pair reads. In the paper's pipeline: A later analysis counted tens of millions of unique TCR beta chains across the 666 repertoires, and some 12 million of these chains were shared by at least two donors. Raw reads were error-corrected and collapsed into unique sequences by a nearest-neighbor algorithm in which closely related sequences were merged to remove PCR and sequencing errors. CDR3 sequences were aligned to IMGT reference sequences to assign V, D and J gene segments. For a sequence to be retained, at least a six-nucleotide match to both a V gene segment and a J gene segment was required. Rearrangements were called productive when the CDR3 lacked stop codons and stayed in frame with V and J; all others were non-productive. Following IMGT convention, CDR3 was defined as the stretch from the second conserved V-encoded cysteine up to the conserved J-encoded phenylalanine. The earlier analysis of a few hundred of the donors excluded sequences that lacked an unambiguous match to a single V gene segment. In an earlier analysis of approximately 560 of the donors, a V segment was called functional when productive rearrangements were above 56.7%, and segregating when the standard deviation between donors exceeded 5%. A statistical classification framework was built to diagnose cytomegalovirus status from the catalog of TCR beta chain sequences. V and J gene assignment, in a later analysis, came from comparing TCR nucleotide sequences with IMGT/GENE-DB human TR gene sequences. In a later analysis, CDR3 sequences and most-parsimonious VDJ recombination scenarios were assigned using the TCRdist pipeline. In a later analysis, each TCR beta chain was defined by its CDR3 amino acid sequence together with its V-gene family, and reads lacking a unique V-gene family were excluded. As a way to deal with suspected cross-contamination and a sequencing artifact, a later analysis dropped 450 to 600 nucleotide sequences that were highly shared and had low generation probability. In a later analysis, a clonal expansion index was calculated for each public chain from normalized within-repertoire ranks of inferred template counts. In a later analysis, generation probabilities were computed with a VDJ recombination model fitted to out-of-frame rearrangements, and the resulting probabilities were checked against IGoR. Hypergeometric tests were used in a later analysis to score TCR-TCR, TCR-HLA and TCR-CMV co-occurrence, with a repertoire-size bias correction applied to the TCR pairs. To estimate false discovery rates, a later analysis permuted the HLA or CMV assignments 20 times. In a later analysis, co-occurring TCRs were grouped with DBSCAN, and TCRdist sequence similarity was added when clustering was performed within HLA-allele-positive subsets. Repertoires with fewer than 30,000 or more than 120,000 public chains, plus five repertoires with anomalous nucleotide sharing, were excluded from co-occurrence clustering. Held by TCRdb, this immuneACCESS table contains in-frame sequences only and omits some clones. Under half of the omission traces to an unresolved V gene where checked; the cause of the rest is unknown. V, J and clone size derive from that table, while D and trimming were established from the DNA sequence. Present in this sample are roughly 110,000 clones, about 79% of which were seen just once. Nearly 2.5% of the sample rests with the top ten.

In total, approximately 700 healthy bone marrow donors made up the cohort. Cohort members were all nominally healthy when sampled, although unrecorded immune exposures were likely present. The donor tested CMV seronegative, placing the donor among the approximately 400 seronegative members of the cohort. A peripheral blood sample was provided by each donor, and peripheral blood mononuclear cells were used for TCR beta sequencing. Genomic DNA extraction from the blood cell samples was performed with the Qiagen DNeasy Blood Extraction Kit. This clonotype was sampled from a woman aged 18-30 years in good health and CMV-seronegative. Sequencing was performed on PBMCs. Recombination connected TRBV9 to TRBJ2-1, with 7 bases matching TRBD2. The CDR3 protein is CASSVGSGGNEQFF. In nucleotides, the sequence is TGTGCCAGCAGCGTAGGGTCGGGGGGTAATGAGCAGTTCTTC.